This T cell receptor (beta chain) was sequenced in a study of OX40 agonist ivuxolimab in advanced cancers. Study-level background: All patients had ivuxolimab intravenously every 2 weeks at 0.01 to 10 mg/kg. A partial response was reached by three patients: one with hepatocellular carcinoma and two with cutaneous melanoma.

Notes on this clone: Its antigen is unidentified.

This CDR3 region has 13 residues. The V end lost 8 bases, the J end lost 4 bases, and 12 bases lay between the germline ends. The germline V gene encodes CDR1 LNHDA and CDR2 SQIVND (reference sequence). The repertoire was sequenced with immunoSEQ multiplex PCR; TCRdb's copy has only in-frame clones and lacks some. The sample yields 85,000 or so clones, roughly 85% seen once. Blood specimens came from baseline, cycle 4 day 1, and cycle 7 day 1. Study conclusions and caveats: In the 0.1 to 3.0 mg/kg range, CD4+ and CD8+ blood T cells had expanded clonally by week 6.

This TCR derives from an adult with an advanced solid tumor such as melanoma, head and neck, liver or kidney cancer. V is TRBV19 and J is TRBJ1-3; tentatively, D is TRBD1 (6 bases). The sequenced sample was CD4+ or CD8+ T cells sorted from blood, obtained in a trial of the OX40 agonist ivuxolimab. For the CDR3, the DNA is TGTGCCAGTGTCCAGGGGAACGGAAACACCATATATTTT. Its protein product is CASVQGNGNTIYF.